The 18 T cell receptor beta chains below were found in one sample sequenced in a study of blood T cells in healthy people across ages. Next came a second PCR, run for about 6 to 12 cycles, which used a sample-barcoded 5' primer along with a J-beta primer mix. TCRdb re-called the 5' RACE reads with MiXCR, one entry per CDR3 protein. The sample includes roughly 570,000 distinct CDR3 sequences, 27% of them seen just once. Sequencing was performed on blood. The receptors derive from an older woman in good health.

This chain connects TRBV29-1 to TRBJ2-1; tentatively, D is TRBD1 (5 bases). The CDR3 extends over 15 amino acids. In germline, CDR1 is SQVTM, CDR2 ANQGSEA. V lost 5 bases and J 5 bases, leaving 19 bases between the germline ends. The CDR3 DNA reads TGCAGCGTTATACCTACCCAGGGTGCCGACAATGAGCAGTTCTTC. Its protein product is CSVIPTQGADNEQFF.

This clonotype was detected ten times or more. The V and J genes are TRBV28 and TRBJ2-5, with TRBD2 as a possible D gene (6 bases). Per germline, CDR1 MDHEN and CDR2 SYDVKM. V dropped 5 bases and J dropped 1 base, with 14 bases sitting between them. The CDR3 has 15 amino acids. The DNA of the CDR3 is TGTGCCAGCAGTCCAAACCCGACTAGCCAAGAGACCCAGTACTTC. Translation: CASSPNPTSQETQYF.

Comments on this clonotype: The junction departs from germline at one end; a sequencing error may be responsible. The rearrangement links TRBV7-2 to TRBJ2-5, with D tentatively TRBD1 (8 bases). Germline V gene sequence: CDR1 SGHTA, CDR2 FQGNSA. This CDR3 contains 17 residues. Here the CDR3 reads CAGSPQGGRPVGETQYF. DNA for the CDR3: TGTGCCGGCAGCCCACAGGGGGGGAGGCCCGTAGGAGAGACCCAGTACTTC.

Notes on this clonotype: One end of the junction fails to match germline, which may point to a read error. The genes are TRBV10-3 and TRBJ2-5; 9 bases match TRBD1. CDR1 and CDR2 (germline): ENHRY, SYGVKD. The CDR3 contains 15 residues. The CDR3 DNA reads TGTGCCATCAGTGACGCCGGGACAGGGAGGAGGACCCAGTGCTTC. Translation gives CAISDAGTGRRTQCF.

The chain links TRBV12-3 or TRBV12-4 to TRBJ2-7; 10 bases are a match to TRBD2. This CDR3 region has 14 residues. With 6 bases clipped from V and 3 bases from J, the junction kept 5 bases outside the gene matches. CDR3: CASRSSGGNYEQYF. Written as DNA, the CDR3 is TGTGCCAGCAGAAGTAGCGGGGGGAACTACGAGCAGTACTTC.

This clonotype has only a few counts. This chain uses TRBV9 with TRBJ1-6; TRBD1 matches at 9 bases. CDR1 is SGDLS and CDR2 is YYNGEE in the germline V gene. The ends lost 4 bases at V and 6 bases at J; junction bases unmatched: 5. The CDR3 is 15 residues long. The CDR3 coding sequence is TGTGCCAGCAGCCCTCGGACAGGGGTTAATTCACCCCTCCACTTT. Amino acid sequence: CASSPRTGVNSPLHF.

The gene calls are TRBV7-8 and TRBJ2-5; tentative D call: TRBD2 (6 bases). This CDR3 is built from 14 residues. With 7 bases removed from V and 3 bases from J, the gap between germline ends came to 15 bases. Germline CDR1 and CDR2: SGHVS and FQNEAQ. The CDR3 is CASTRGGVEETQYF. The CDR3 DNA reads as TGTGCCAGCACCCGAGGCGGGGTGGAAGAGACCCAGTACTTC.

This chain joins TRBV28 and TRBJ1-4; D not resolved. V gave up 3 bases and J gave up 4 bases, with 15 bases separating them. The CDR3 loop spans 16 amino acids. CDR1 and CDR2 (germline): MDHEN, SYDVKM. The CDR3 here is CASSFLPGSDNEKLFF. CDR3 sequence (DNA): TGTGCCAGCAGTTTTCTTCCGGGGTCTGATAATGAAAAACTGTTTTTT. The entire variable domain, with the rest obtained from reference TRBV28 and TRBJ1-4, is as follows: DVKVTQSSRYLVKRTGEKVFLECVQDMDHENMFWYRQDPGLGLRLIYFSYDVKMKEKGDIPEGYSVSREKKERFSLILESASTNQTSMYLCASSFLPGSDNEKLFFGSGTQLSVL.

This clonotype was seen only a few times. The chain couples TRBV20-1 to TRBJ2-3; D possibly uses TRBD1 or TRBD2 (5 bases each). The V gene's germline CDR1 is DFQATT and CDR2 SNEGSKA (reference sequence). The V end lost 5 bases, the J end lost 3 bases, and 18 bases lay between the germline ends. This CDR3 region has 15 residues. CDR3 nucleotide sequence: TGCAGTGCTGTACACCCAACTGAGGGGACAGATACGCAGTATTTT. Amino acid sequence: CSAVHPTEGTDTQYF.

J is TRBJ2-1 and V is TRBV30, with 11 positions matching TRBD2. This CDR3 has 16 amino acids. V lost 3 bases, J lost 4 bases, and 8 bases stayed unmatched. Germline loops: CDR1 GTSNPN, CDR2 SVGIG (reference sequence). The CDR3 DNA reads as TGTGCCTGGAGAGCCAGGGGACTAGCGGCTTACAATGAGCAGTTCTTC. It is translated as CAWRARGLAAYNEQFF.

The rearrangement uses TRBV7-6 and TRBJ2-5, with a tentative D call TRBD2 (6 bases). Trimming shortened V by 3 bases and J by 2 bases, and 13 bases separated the two germline ends. The CDR3 is made up of 15 amino acids. Germline V gives CDR1 SGHVS, CDR2 FNYEAQ. The CDR3 sequence is CASSFSGLIQETQYF. The CDR3 nucleotides read TGTGCCAGCAGCTTTTCGGGACTCATACAAGAGACCCAGTACTTC.

The genes are TRBV7-2 and TRBJ2-6; TRBD2 matches at 8 bases. V was clipped by 5 bases and J by 3 bases; unmatched bases: 6. CDR1 and CDR2 from the germline V gene are SGHTA and FQGNSA. The CDR3 has 16 amino acids. The CDR3 here is CASSPGTSVGANVLTF. The CDR3, as DNA: TGTGCCAGCAGCCCCGGGACTAGTGTTGGGGCCAACGTCCTGACTTTC.

This chain connects TRBV4-1 to TRBJ2-5; TRBD2 agrees at 7 bases. The J call may be faulty, since TRBJ2-1 better matches the DNA end. Germline V gene lookup returns CDR1 MGHRA and CDR2 YSYEKL. The CDR3 totals 15 residues. The CDR3, as DNA: TGCGCCAGCAGCCAAGGGTCTAGCGGCTGGAATGAGCAGTTCTTC. This encodes CASSQGSSGWNEQFF.

Notes on this clonotype: At one end the junction does not follow the germline gene, possibly because of a read error. V gene TRBV20-1 combines with J gene TRBJ2-5, with a possible D match to TRBD2 (6 bases). This CDR3 comprises 14 residues. CDR1 is DFQATT and CDR2 is SNEGSKA in the germline V gene (reference sequence). Here the CDR3 DNA reads TGCAGTGCTACCCACCCCTCGGAGGGAGAGACCCAGTGCTTC. Translation gives CSATHPSEGETQCF.

This clonotype was seen a handful of times. The chain links TRBV4-1 to TRBJ2-5; D is unclear. V dropped 1 base and J dropped 5 bases, with 8 bases sitting between them. The CDR3 runs to 13 residues. Germline V gene data show CDR1 as MGHRA and CDR2 as YSYEKL. The CDR3 here is CASSQASIETQYF. As DNA, the CDR3 is TGCGCCAGCAGCCAAGCTAGTATCGAGACCCAGTACTTC.

This clonotype came up a few times. The CDR3 here is CASSTSSDQGRYGYTF. CDR3 sequence (DNA): TGTGCCAGCAGCACCAGTAGCGACCAGGGGCGATATGGCTACACCTTC. The chain joins TRBV12-3 or TRBV12-4 to TRBJ1-2; possibly TRBD1 for D (6 bases). V lost 6 bases and J lost 5, with 22 bases in between. The CDR3 is made up of 16 amino acids.

V gene TRBV10-3 combines with J gene TRBJ1-2; unclear D gene. Trimming cost V 7 bases and J 2 bases, with 11 bases left between them. CDR1 ENHRY and CDR2 SYGVKD come from the germline V gene. The CDR3 spans 13 residues. CDR3 nucleotides: TGTGCCATCACCCAGGCTGGCAACTATGGCTACACCTTC. Protein product: CAITQAGNYGYTF.

V gene TRBV6-2 or TRBV6-3 combines with J gene TRBJ2-5; 8 nucleotides match TRBD2. Trimming cost V 6 bases and J 4 bases; bases outside gene matches: 4. CDR3 size: 13 residues. The germline CDR1 and CDR2 sequences are MNHEY and SVGEGT. CDR3 DNA: TGTGCCAGCAGACCAAGCGGGGGAGAGACCCAGTACTTC. This sequence encodes CASRPSGGETQYF.